This T cell receptor beta chain was identified during a study of blood T cell repertoires in COVID-19. The wider study: Italy, Spain and the United States were the sources of the convalescent and acute COVID-19 samples. T cells, B-cell-depleted T cells, or PBMCs supplied cDNA or gDNA.

Authors' analysis steps: Reference gene primer amplification gave nucleated cell count estimates. Assay: immunoSEQ multiplex PCR; the TCRdb copy retains only in-frame clones and omits some. The DNA gave D and trimming, while V, J and clone size come from that table. The sample holds some 97,000 clones; 70% to 90% are singletons and the top ten take 6.5%. The CDR3 contains 12 residues. Germline loops: CDR1 SGHRS, CDR2 YFSETQ. Trimming took 0 bases from V and 9 from J; bases not matched to a gene: 0. This receptor was taken from a woman aged 60-75 years with acute or convalescent COVID-19. The rearrangement links TRBV5-1 to TRBJ2-1; 7 nucleotides align to TRBD2. Material for sequencing was peripheral blood. In DNA form, the CDR3 reads TGCGCCAGCAGCTTGGTAGCGGGTGAGCAGTTCTTC. Translation: CASSLVAGEQFF.